The entry below describes one T cell receptor (beta chain). Its antigen remains unidentified. The junction departs from the called germline gene at one end, perhaps through a read error. This entry comes from a study of cytomegalovirus exposure and HLA in healthy donors. Study-wide results and limits: For most TCR beta V segments, an earlier analysis put the productive rate at about 90% or about 30% of the time.

It was with 60 Vbeta and 13 Jbeta primers that the PCR ran. Measured with immunoSEQ multiplex PCR; TCRdb has only the in-frame clones, and not every one. Here the sample spans about 130,000 clones, over 60% being singletons. This sequence originates from a human donor in good health. The sample was PBMCs.

As DNA, the CDR3 is TGTTCCAGCAGCTTAATTCAGGGTAGAGGAGAAAAACTGTTTTTT. This translates into CSSSLIQGRGEKLFF. V gene TRBV7-9 combines with J gene TRBJ1-4, with TRBD1 as a possible D gene (5 bases). This CDR3 spans 15 amino acids. CDR1 SEHNR and CDR2 FQNEAQ come from the germline V gene (reference sequence). The whole variable domain, filled in from reference TRBV7-9 and TRBJ1-4, reads DTGVSQNPRHKITKRGQNVTFRCDPISEHNRLYWYRQTLGQGPEFLTYFQNEAQLEKSRLLSDRFSAERPKGSFSTLEIQRTEQGDSAMYLCSSSLIQGRGEKLFFGSGTQLSVL.